Each of the 20 T cell receptor beta chains below was sequenced from the same sample in a study of STAT5B mutations in CD4+ large granular lymphocyte leukemia. Measured with immunoSEQ multiplex PCR; TCRdb has only the in-frame clones, and not every one. The table records about 48,000 clones, 70% of them present only once. The sample comprised CD4+ T cells from blood buffy coats. The source of these receptors is a human donor in good health.

This clone was seen more than once but under ten times. The chain employs TRBV2 and TRBJ2-6, with D uncertain. The CDR3 has 13 amino acids. V was shortened by 7 bases and J by 0 bases, with 4 bases between the two germline ends. Germline loops: CDR1 SNHLY, CDR2 FYNNEI. DNA for the CDR3: TGTGCCAGCACCTACTCTGGGGCCAACGTCCTGACTTTC. Protein sequence: CASTYSGANVLTF.

The chain joins TRBV27 to TRBJ2-2; D possibly matches TRBD1 or TRBD2 (6 bases each). Trimming shortened V by 3 bases and J by 7 bases, and 18 bases separated the two germline ends. This CDR3 is 16 amino acids long. Germline CDR1 is MNHEY and CDR2 is SMNVEV (reference sequence). The CDR3 loop is CASSFSLGGRVGELFF. The CDR3 DNA is TGTGCCAGCAGTTTCTCTCTGGGGGGCCGCGTCGGGGAGCTGTTTTTT.

The V call is TRBV6-6, the J call TRBJ2-7; D might be TRBD1 or TRBD2, each matching 6 bases. This CDR3 region has 14 residues. CDR1 is MNHNY, CDR2 SVGAGI, per germline (reference sequence). Trimming removed 5 bases from V and 5 bases from J, with 16 bases in between. The CDR3 bases are TGTGCCAGCAGTAGACGAGGGGGACTCGACGAGCAGTACTTC. This sequence encodes CASSRRGGLDEQYF.

The chain couples TRBV2 to TRBJ2-3; D may be TRBD2 (6 bases). This CDR3 region has 14 residues. Trimming left V 7 bases short and J 6 bases short, with 17 bases between. Germline V gene data show CDR1 as SNHLY and CDR2 as FYNNEI. CDR3 sequence: CASTLRVGGDTQYF. CDR3 DNA sequence: TGTGCCAGCACCCTCCGGGTTGGGGGGGATACGCAGTATTTT.

The V gene is TRBV30, the J gene TRBJ2-3; 8 bases match TRBD2. The V gene's germline CDR1 is GTSNPN and CDR2 SVGIG (reference sequence). Trimming at V came to 2 bases and at J to 0 bases, leaving 1 base not matched to a gene. The CDR3 loop spans 14 amino acids. The CDR3 coding sequence is TGTGCCTGGAGTCGCGGGGGGAGCACAGATACGCAGTATTTT. It translates to CAWSRGGSTDTQYF.

The CDR3 sequence is CASSLWGKETQYF. DNA for the CDR3: TGTGCCAGCAGCCTGTGGGGGAAAGAGACCCAGTACTTC. The chain is built from TRBV5-6 and TRBJ2-5; either TRBD1 or TRBD2 may fit D (5 bases each). This CDR3 region has 13 residues. The ends were cut back, 4 bases at V and 3 bases at J, with 10 bases in the middle. Germline assignment: CDR1 SGHDT and CDR2 YYEEEE.

The gene calls are TRBV5-1 and TRBJ1-6; D is undetermined. V shed 5 bases and J shed 8 bases, with 11 bases lying between them. The CDR3 is 13 amino acids. Germline CDR1 reads SGHRS; CDR2 reads YFSETQ. CDR3 in amino acids: CASRSGEDSPLHF. The CDR3 DNA reads as TGCGCCAGCAGGTCAGGTGAGGATTCACCCCTCCACTTT.

This chain uses TRBV19 with TRBJ1-5, with TRBD1 identical over 7 bases. The CDR3 is 14 residues long. Trimming cost V 5 bases and J 2 bases; bases outside gene matches: 3. Per germline, CDR1 LNHDA and CDR2 SQIVND (reference sequence). CDR3 sequence reads: CASSEGQGNQPQHF. The CDR3 bases are TGTGCCAGTAGTGAAGGACAGGGCAATCAGCCCCAGCATTTT.

The rearrangement joins TRBV6-6 to TRBJ2-5, with TRBD2 as a possible D gene (7 bases). Germline CDR1 MNHNY, CDR2 SVGAGI (reference sequence). Trimming stripped 7 bases from V and 6 bases from J, with 21 bases between. This CDR3 is built from 15 residues. In DNA form, the CDR3 reads TGTGCCAGCAACACCCAGGAGGGGGGGGCAAAGACCCAGTACTTC. The encoded protein is CASNTQEGGAKTQYF.

A few counts support this clone. The chain is built from TRBV9 and TRBJ1-5; possible D gene TRBD1, 6 bases. Germline CDR1 is SGDLS and CDR2 is YYNGEE. CDR3 length: 14 amino acids. V was cut by 4 bases and J by 8 bases, with 16 bases left in between. The CDR3 spells CASSRGNFREPQHF. The CDR3 nucleotides are TGTGCCAGCAGCAGGGGGAACTTCAGGGAGCCCCAGCATTTT.

This chain uses TRBV6-5 with TRBJ1-4; no reliable D call. V was trimmed by 2 bases and J by 5 bases, leaving 6 bases between them. The CDR3 loop spans 13 amino acids. CDR1 is MNHEY, CDR2 SVGAGI, per germline. The CDR3 nucleotides are TGTGCCAGCAGTTACGACGAGAATGAAAAACTGTTTTTT. It specifies CASSYDENEKLFF.

The V and J genes are TRBV11-2 and TRBJ1-1; no clear D gene. Germline V gives CDR1 SGHAT, CDR2 FQNNGV. The CDR3 runs to 12 residues. V was pared by 4 bases and J by 5 bases, with 8 bases between. For the CDR3, the DNA is TGTGCCAGCAGCTCTTGGAGGACTGAAGCTTTCTTT. It encodes CASSSWRTEAFF.

This chain links TRBV28 with TRBJ2-7; weak D call: TRBD2 (8 bases). Looked up from germline, CDR1 is MDHEN and CDR2 is SYDVKM. The CDR3 extends over 14 amino acids. V lost 4 bases and J 4 bases, leaving 14 bases between the germline ends. The CDR3 spells CASSSGGGEYEQYV. In DNA form, the CDR3 reads TGTGCCAGCAGTTCGGGAGGGGGCGAATACGAGCAGTACGTC.

The gene calls are TRBV7-3 and TRBJ1-2; D is unresolved. CDR3 length: 13 residues. The V and J ends lost 5 bases and 2 bases respectively, with 9 bases between them. CDR1 and CDR2 (germline): SGHTA, FQGTGA. CDR3 nucleotides: TGTGCCAGCAGCCCGGGTCAGAACTATGGCTACACCTTC. Translation: CASSPGQNYGYTF. The variable domain in full, completed from reference TRBV7-3 and TRBJ1-2, reads GAGVSQTPSNKVTEKGKYVELRCDPISGHTALYWYRQSLGQGPEFLIYFQGTGAADDSGLPNDRFFAVRPEGSVSTLKIQRTERGDSAVYLCASSPGQNYGYTFGSGTRLTVV.

The chain has TRBV7-2 and TRBJ2-7; 7 bases map to TRBD1. The CDR3 is made up of 12 amino acids. Germline values: CDR1 SGHTA, CDR2 FQGNSA. V was clipped by 4 bases and J by 9 bases; unmatched bases: 6. In nucleotides, the CDR3 is TGTGCCAGCAGCTCACAGGGGTTGGGGCAGTACTTC. It translates to CASSSQGLGQYF.

This clone was seen more than once but under ten times. The chain couples TRBV5-1 to TRBJ2-2, with 8 bases matching TRBD1. Germline V gives CDR1 SGHRS, CDR2 YFSETQ. The CDR3 totals 15 residues. V was clipped by 2 bases and J by 6 bases; unmatched bases: 6. The CDR3 loop reads CASSLSQGAAGELFF. CDR3 sequence (DNA): TGCGCCAGCAGCTTAAGCCAGGGGGCGGCCGGGGAGCTGTTTTTT. Looking up the rest from reference TRBV5-1 and TRBJ2-2 gives the full variable domain: KAGVTQTPRYLIKTRGQQVTLSCSPISGHRSVSWYQQTPGQGLQFLFEYFSETQRNKGNFPGRFSGRQFSNSRSEMNVSTLELGDSALYLCASSLSQGAAGELFFGEGSRLTVL.

This chain joins TRBV9 and TRBJ2-3; 10 bases align to TRBD2. Germline V lookup: CDR1 SGDLS, CDR2 YYNGEE. Trimming took 3 bases from V and 2 from J; bases not matched to a gene: 3. The CDR3 extends over 15 amino acids. The CDR3 region has the DNA TGTGCCAGCAGCGGAGGACTAGCGGCCACAGATACGCAGTATTTT. Protein: CASSGGLAATDTQYF.

The rearrangement links TRBV28 to TRBJ1-5; a weak D match, TRBD1 (5 bases). The V gene lost 6 bases and the J gene lost 6 bases, with 18 bases spanning the gap. This CDR3 spans 15 amino acids. Germline V CDR1 and CDR2: MDHEN, SYDVKM. CDR3 sequence (DNA): TGTGCCAGCAGCCTAGGGGAAGGGGTTGGTCAGCCCCAGCATTTT. This translates into CASSLGEGVGQPQHF.

V usage is TRBV19 and J usage is TRBJ1-1; 7 bases are shared with TRBD1. The CDR3 loop spans 16 amino acids. Germline CDR1 and CDR2: LNHDA and SQIVND (reference sequence). Trimming cost V 7 bases and J 3 bases; bases outside gene matches: 14. Written as DNA, the CDR3 is TGTGCCAGTATTGCCATCACAGGGGCCCTGGACACTGAAGCTTTCTTT. Its translation is CASIAITGALDTEAFF.

This chain uses TRBV5-1 with TRBJ2-5; 8 nucleotides line up with TRBD1. This CDR3 contains 14 residues. Germline V gene data show CDR1 as SGHRS and CDR2 as YFSETQ. Germline trimming cut 2 bases from V and 4 bases from J; bases unmatched to any gene: 4. The CDR3, as DNA: TGCGCCAGCAGCTTAAACGGACAGGGAGAGACCCAGTACTTC. Its protein is CASSLNGQGETQYF.